This note documents a single T cell receptor (beta chain) sequence. CDR1 is SGHAT and CDR2 is FQNNGV in the germline V gene. This CDR3 is 14 amino acids long. Trimming took 1 base from V and 5 from J, leaving 11 bases between them. The data were produced by immunoSEQ multiplex PCR, yet TCRdb's version contains in-frame clones alone and is incomplete. The data show almost 400,000 clones, about nine tenths seen once. These data are taken from a study of Ad26.COV2.S vaccination and SARS-CoV-2 variants. As for treatment: some 19 received Ad26.COV2.S at low or high dose, single or two shots; about 5 received placebo; per-sample allocation not given. Collection of the samples took place on day 63 after the first injection of vaccine or placebo.

The sequence was collected from a person aged 18-65 years who received the Ad26.COV2.S COVID-19 vaccine or a placebo. The chain couples TRBV11-2 to TRBJ1-1, with D possibly being TRBD1 (5 bases). The sample was peripheral blood, taken in a trial of Ad26.COV2.S vaccine versus placebo. The CDR3, as DNA: TGTGCCAGCAGCTTAGGGGGGATGGGGACTGAAGCTTTCTTT. This gives the protein CASSLGGMGTEAFF.